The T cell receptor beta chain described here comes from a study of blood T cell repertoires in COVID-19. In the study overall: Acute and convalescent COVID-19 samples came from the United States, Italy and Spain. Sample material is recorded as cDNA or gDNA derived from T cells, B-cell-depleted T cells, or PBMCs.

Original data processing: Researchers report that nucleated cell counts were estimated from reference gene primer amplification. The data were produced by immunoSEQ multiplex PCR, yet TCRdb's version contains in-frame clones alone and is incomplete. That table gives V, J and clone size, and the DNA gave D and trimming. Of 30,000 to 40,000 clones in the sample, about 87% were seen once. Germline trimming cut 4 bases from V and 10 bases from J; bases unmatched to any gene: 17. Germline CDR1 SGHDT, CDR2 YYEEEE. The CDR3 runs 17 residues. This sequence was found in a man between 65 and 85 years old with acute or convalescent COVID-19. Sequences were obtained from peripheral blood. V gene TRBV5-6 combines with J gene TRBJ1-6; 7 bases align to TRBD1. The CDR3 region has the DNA TGTGCCAGCAGCCCAGGGCCCTTACAGGGGCAGGGATCACCCCTCCACTTT. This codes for CASSPGPLQGQGSPLHF.